This T cell receptor beta chain was observed in a study of identical twins. Each CDR3 protein gets one entry after TCRdb re-called the 5' RACE reads with MiXCR. The sample contains roughly 770,000 distinct CDR3 sequences, approximately 18% of which appear only once. The same sample was also used in a study of T cells expressing NK-cell markers.

This clonotype was sampled from a woman between 18 and 29 years old in good health. The sample taken for sequencing was PBMCs.

The CDR3 loop is CASSSTDRGLSGYTF. The CDR3 DNA is TGTGCCAGCAGCTCTACTGACAGGGGGCTGAGTGGCTACACCTTC. The V call is TRBV7-2, the J call TRBJ1-2; 10 positions agree with TRBD1. This CDR3 has 15 amino acids. Looked up from germline, CDR1 is SGHTA and CDR2 is FQGNSA. V dropped 4 bases and J dropped 7; count of bases not matched to a gene: 9.